This entry concerns a single T cell receptor (beta chain). Germline CDR1 LNHDA, CDR2 SQIVND (reference sequence). V was clipped by 5 bases and J by 3 bases; unmatched bases: 7. The CDR3 extends over 15 amino acids. The data were obtained in a study of blood T cell repertoires in COVID-19. Using immunoSEQ multiplex PCR, the repertoire was profiled, and TCRdb retains in-frame clones only, with some absent. Here the sample spans some 170,000 clones, about 90% being singletons. Input material: PBMCs or T cells enriched from blood (not recorded which). The gene calls are TRBV19 and TRBJ2-3; 8 positions match TRBD1. The origin of this receptor is a human donor with acute COVID-19. The donor label of this sample is uncertain. The CDR3 here is CASSPRQGWTDTQYF. The CDR3 nucleotides read TGTGCCAGTAGTCCAAGACAGGGGTGGACAGATACGCAGTATTTT. Variable domain in full (rest from reference TRBV19 and TRBJ2-3): DGGITQSPKYLFRKEGQNVTLSCEQNLNHDAMYWYRQDPGQGLRLIYYSQIVNDFQKGDIAEGYSVSREKKESFPLTVTSAQKNPTAFYLCASSPRQGWTDTQYFGPGTRLTVL.